These 7 T cell receptor beta chains came from one sample sequenced in a study of beta chain features in type 1 diabetes. Sequenced material consisted of expressed TCRB transcripts (all of the isolated RNA was reverse transcribed). The method was immunoSEQ multiplex PCR; TCRdb's version includes in-frame clones alone and lacks a portion of them. This sample has hundreds of thousands of clones, with 14% found just once. The sequenced sample was central memory CD4+ T cells from blood. The source is a man in his thirties or forties in good health.

This clone has just a few counts. The V and J genes are TRBV5-1 and TRBJ2-2; D gene uncertain. The length of the CDR3 is 15 residues. Germline V CDR1 and CDR2: SGHRS, YFSETQ. V gave up 1 base and J gave up 0 bases, with 7 bases separating them. CDR3: CASSLNSANTGELFF. The CDR3 DNA reads TGCGCCAGCAGCTTGAACAGTGCGAACACCGGGGAGCTGTTTTTT.

This clone was counted only a few times. The V call is TRBV7-2, the J call TRBJ2-7; D unresolved. V gave up 4 bases and J gave up 6 bases, with 22 bases separating them. CDR3 length equals 16 residues. CDR1 is SGHTA, CDR2 FQGNSA, per germline. This chain's CDR3 is CASSYSTGDWDPEQYF. In DNA form, the CDR3 reads TGTGCCAGCAGCTACAGTACCGGTGACTGGGATCCCGAGCAGTACTTC. Full variable domain (outside the CDR3, taken from reference TRBV7-2 and TRBJ2-7): GAGVSQSPSNKVTEKGKDVELRCDPISGHTALYWYRQSLGQGLEFLIYFQGNSAPDKSGLPSDRFSAERTGGSVSTLTIQRTQQEDSAVYLCASSYSTGDWDPEQYFGPGTRLTVT.

This clone was seen only a few times. The gene calls are TRBV5-1 and TRBJ2-1, with a weak D call TRBD2 (5 bases). The V end was cut by 1 base, the J end by 6 bases, with 14 bases between. In germline, CDR1 is SGHRS, CDR2 YFSETQ. The CDR3 extends over 15 amino acids. The CDR3 protein is CASSLNGERSNEQFF. CDR3 in DNA: TGCGCCAGCAGCTTGAACGGCGAGCGGAGCAATGAGCAGTTCTTC.

The V gene is TRBV27, the J gene TRBJ1-2, with D possibly being TRBD1 (5 bases). The CDR3 covers 13 residues. Germline assignment: CDR1 MNHEY and CDR2 SMNVEV (reference sequence). V gave up 2 bases and J gave up 8 bases, with 12 bases separating them. As DNA, the CDR3 is TGTGCCAGCAGTTTACAGGGAGGTAGCGGCTACACCTTC. Its translation is CASSLQGGSGYTF.

The rearrangement joins TRBV27 to TRBJ2-2, with D maybe TRBD2 (6 bases). The CDR3 is 16 amino acids. Germline loops: CDR1 MNHEY, CDR2 SMNVEV (reference sequence). The ends were cut back, 1 base at V and 5 bases at J, with 14 bases in the middle. The CDR3 reads CASSLFGGSYTGELFF. The CDR3 DNA sequence: TGTGCCAGCAGTTTATTTGGGGGGAGTTATACCGGGGAGCTGTTTTTT.

This clone showed up just a few times. This chain joins TRBV7-7 and TRBJ2-7, with D possibly matching TRBD2 (6 bases). CDR3 length: 14 residues. In germline, CDR1 is SSHAT, CDR2 FNYEAQ (reference sequence). V was clipped by 2 bases and J by 3 bases, with 11 bases between them. For the CDR3, the DNA is TGTGCCAGCAGCTTAACTAGCACAAACTACGAGCAGTACTTC. Its translation is CASSLTSTNYEQYF.

V gene TRBV5-1 combines with J gene TRBJ1-4; the match to TRBD1 covers 8 bases. The CDR3 covers 15 residues. The germline V gene has CDR1 SGHRS and CDR2 YFSETQ. The ends lost 0 bases at V and 10 bases at J; junction bases unmatched: 8. CDR3 loop: CASSLDEGTGGKLFF. DNA for the CDR3: TGCGCCAGCAGCTTGGACGAAGGGACAGGAGGAAAACTGTTTTTT.